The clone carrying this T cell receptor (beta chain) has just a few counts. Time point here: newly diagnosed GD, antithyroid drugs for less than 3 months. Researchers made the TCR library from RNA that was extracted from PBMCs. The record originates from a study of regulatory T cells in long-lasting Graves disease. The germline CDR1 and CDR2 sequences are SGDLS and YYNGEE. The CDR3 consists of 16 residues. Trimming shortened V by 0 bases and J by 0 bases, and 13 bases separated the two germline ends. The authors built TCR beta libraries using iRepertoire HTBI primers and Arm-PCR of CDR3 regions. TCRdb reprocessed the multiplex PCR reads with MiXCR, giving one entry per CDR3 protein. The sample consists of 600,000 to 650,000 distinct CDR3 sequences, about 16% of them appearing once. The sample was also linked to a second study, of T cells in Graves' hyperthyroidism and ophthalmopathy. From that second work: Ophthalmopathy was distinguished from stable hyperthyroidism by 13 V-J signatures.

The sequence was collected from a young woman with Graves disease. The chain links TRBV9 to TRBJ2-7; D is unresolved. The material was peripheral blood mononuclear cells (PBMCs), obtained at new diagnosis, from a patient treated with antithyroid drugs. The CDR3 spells CASSVGWDLSSYEQYF. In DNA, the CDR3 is TGTGCCAGCAGCGTAGGTTGGGATCTCTCCTCCTACGAGCAGTACTTC. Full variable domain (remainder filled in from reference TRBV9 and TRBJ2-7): DSGVTQTPKHLITATGQRVTLRCSPRSGDLSVYWYQQSLDQGLQFLIQYYNGEERAKGNILERFSAQQFPDLHSELNLSSLELGDSALYFCASSVGWDLSSYEQYFGPGTRLTVT.